Listed below are T cell receptor beta chains from one sample, sequenced in a study of vaccination effects on CD4 cells after COVID-19. Assay: immunoSEQ multiplex PCR; the TCRdb copy retains only in-frame clones and omits some. The repertoire holds under 40,000 clones, about 70% seen once, with around 12% in the top ten. Antigen specificity for these receptors is unknown. Sequencing was performed on CD4+ T cells from PBMCs cultured with HCoV-229E spike peptides, taken after COVID-19 vaccination. The source of these receptors is a human donor who received a COVID-19 vaccine. Both conserved end residues are part of each CDR3.

>14|TRBV10-2|TRBJ2-7
CASSPVLGGREQYF
>15|TRBV5-1|TRBJ2-7
CASSLSPSRRNEQYF
>14|TRBV6-5|TRBJ2-2
CAIMDRSNTGELFF
>14|TRBV19|TRBJ1-6
CASKGRLSNSPLHF
>14|TRBV3-1/TRBV3-2|TRBJ1-2
CASSQDIKNYGYTF
>15|TRBV2|TRBJ2-1
CASSEGDRGYNEQFF
>17|TRBV27|TRBJ2-1
CASSNTYWRAGVNEQFF
>15|TRBV19|TRBJ1-5
CASTVQGAAGQPQHF
>17|TRBV5-1|TRBJ2-1
CASDPGVAAFSYNEQFF
>14|TRBV19|TRBJ1-2
CASINRGRERGYTF
>11|TRBV10-2|TRBJ1-1
CASSDGTEAFF
>16|TRBV5-4|TRBJ2-1
CASSFPAGAISTEQFF
>17|TRBV3-1/TRBV3-2|TRBJ2-7
CASSQERGGGTRHEQYF
>17|TRBV21-1|TRBJ1-3
CASRPGQGALSGNTIYF
>14|TRBV6-4|TRBJ2-3
CASSDSQGADTQYF
>16|TRBV11-2|TRBJ2-2
CASSYLGFRGIGELFF
>14|TRBV2|TRBJ1-5
CASSVLQGAQPQHF
>13|TRBV6-2/TRBV6-3|TRBJ1-1
CASSFRQGTEAFF